This T cell receptor beta chain was sequenced for a study of early T cells in non-severe SARS-CoV-2 infection (dated by TCRdb to the early 2020s). Study-wide context: Bulk RNA from unsorted whole blood was used for TCR sequencing, so alpha and beta chains could not be paired. Results and caveats for the whole study, not just this receptor: VDJdb matching was skewed toward anti-spike CD8 responses and likely underestimated virus-specific expansions by missing private and CD4 specificities.

The germline V gene specifies SQVTM as CDR1 and ANQGSEA as CDR2. V and J lose 3 bases and 3 bases, and a span of 2 bases separates them. From the cysteine through the phenylalanine, the CDR3 covers 10 amino acids. Here the CDR3 DNA is all that survives: 30 bases in frame from base 1. A case-control design nested within a healthcare worker cohort in London, UK, was used, with weekly nasopharyngeal swab PCR tests and blood sampling performed. Healthcare workers were recruited between 23 and 31 March 2020, during the week of the UK lockdown, and were followed weekly for up to about 15 weeks. Concerning this clonotype itself: Its antigen specificity is not known. The input lacks base qualities; no much larger clone sits a single base away.

Library preparation was by 5' RACE. Sequencing instrument: NextSeq 500. In the TCR library protocol, unique molecular identifiers were attached to individual cDNA molecules to correct for PCR bias and sequencing error. Both TCR alpha and beta chains were sequenced, and tight co-correlation was observed between alpha and beta sequence abundances in each sample. The study's own analysis went as follows. Decombinator V4 was used to annotate the V gene, J gene and CDR3 of the TCR sequences. Expanded TCRs were defined as changing significantly between any two time points under a Poisson model with p below 0.0001. TCR abundances were normalised to the total number of TCRs sequenced per sample and were expressed as counts per million. TRAV1-2 paired with TRAJ12, TRAJ20 or TRAJ33 defined MAIT TCRs, while TRAV10 paired with TRAJ18 defined iNKT TCRs. VDJdb, accessed 1 November 2021, was searched for CMV, EBV and SARS-CoV-2 annotated TCRs, with TCRs annotated for multiple antigens excluded. The raw public reads went through TCRdb reprocessing: fastp at Q25, MiXCR clone calling, in-frame beta chains kept. One record per CDR3 amino acid sequence lists the most common genes and DNA. What appears here as the V and J calls and clone size reflects TCRdb's work, not the paper's. The sample data list roughly 63,000 distinct CDR3 sequences, and approximately 12% of these were observed just once. Less than 6% of the sample is held by the ten biggest clonotypes.

The sequence was obtained from an adult who was a healthcare worker with PCR-confirmed SARS-CoV-2 infection or an uninfected control (not recorded which). The sequencing input was whole blood. The chain uses TRBV29-1 and TRBJ1-1; the D gene identity is not certain. The DNA is TGCAGCGTTGAGGACACTGAAGCTTTCTTT. Its product reads: CSVEDTEAFF.